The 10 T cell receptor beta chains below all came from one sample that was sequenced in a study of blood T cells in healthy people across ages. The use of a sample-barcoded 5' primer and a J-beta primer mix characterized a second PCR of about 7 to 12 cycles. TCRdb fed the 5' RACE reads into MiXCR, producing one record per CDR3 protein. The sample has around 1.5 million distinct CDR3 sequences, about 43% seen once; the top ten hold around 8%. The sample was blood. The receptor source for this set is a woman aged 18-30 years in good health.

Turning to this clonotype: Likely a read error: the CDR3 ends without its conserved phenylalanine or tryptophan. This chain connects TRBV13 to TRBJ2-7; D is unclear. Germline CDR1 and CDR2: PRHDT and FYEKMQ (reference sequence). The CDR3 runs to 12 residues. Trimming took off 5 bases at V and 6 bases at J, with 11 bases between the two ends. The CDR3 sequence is CASSARNGEQYL. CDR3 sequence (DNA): TGTGCCAGCAGCGCCCGCAATGGCGAGCAGTACTTA.

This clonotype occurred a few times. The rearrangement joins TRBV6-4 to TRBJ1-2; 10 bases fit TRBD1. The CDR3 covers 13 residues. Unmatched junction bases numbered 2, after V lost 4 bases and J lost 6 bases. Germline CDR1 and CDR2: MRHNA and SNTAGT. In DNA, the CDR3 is TGTGCCAGCAGTGCGACAGGGGGCGATGGCTACACCTTC. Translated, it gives CASSATGGDGYTF.

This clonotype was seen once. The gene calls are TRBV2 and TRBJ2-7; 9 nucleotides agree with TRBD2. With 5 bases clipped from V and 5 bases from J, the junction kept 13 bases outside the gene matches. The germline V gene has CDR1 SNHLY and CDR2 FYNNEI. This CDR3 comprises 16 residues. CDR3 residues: CASSPLGGRDLDEQYF. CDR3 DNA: TGTGCCAGCAGTCCGTTAGGCGGGAGGGATCTGGACGAGCAGTACTTC.

The CDR3: CASSKGHLSGTGELFF. The CDR3 region has the DNA TGTGCCAGCAGCAAAGGCCATTTAAGTGGAACCGGGGAGCTGTTTTTT. The chain couples TRBV21-1 to TRBJ2-2. TRBV21-1 is a pseudogene. The CDR3 extends over 16 amino acids.

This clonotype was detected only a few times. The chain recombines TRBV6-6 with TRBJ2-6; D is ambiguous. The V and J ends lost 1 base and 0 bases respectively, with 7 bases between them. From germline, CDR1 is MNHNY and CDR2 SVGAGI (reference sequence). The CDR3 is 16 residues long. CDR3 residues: CASSYLSSSGANVLTF. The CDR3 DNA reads TGTGCCAGCAGTTACTTAAGCAGCTCTGGGGCCAACGTCCTGACTTTC.

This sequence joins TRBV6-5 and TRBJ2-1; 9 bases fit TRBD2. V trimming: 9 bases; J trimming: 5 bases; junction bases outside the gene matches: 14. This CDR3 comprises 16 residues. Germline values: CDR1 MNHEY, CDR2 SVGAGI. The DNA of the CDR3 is TGTGCCAGTGGAAGGTTGGCTAGCGGGAAAAACAATGAGCAGTTCTTC. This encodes CASGRLASGKNNEQFF.

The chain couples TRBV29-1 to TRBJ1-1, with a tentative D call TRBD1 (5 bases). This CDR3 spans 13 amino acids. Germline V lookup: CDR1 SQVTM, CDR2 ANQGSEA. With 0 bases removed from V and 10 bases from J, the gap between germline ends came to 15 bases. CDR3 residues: CSVEDAGPGAAFF. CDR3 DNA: TGCAGCGTTGAAGATGCGGGCCCCGGGGCAGCTTTCTTT.

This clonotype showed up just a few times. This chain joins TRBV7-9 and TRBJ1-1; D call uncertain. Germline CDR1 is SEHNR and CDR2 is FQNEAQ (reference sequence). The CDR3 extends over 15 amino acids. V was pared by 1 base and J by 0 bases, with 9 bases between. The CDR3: CASSLEGGMNTEAFF. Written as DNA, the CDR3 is TGTGCCAGCAGCTTAGAGGGCGGTATGAACACTGAAGCTTTCTTT.

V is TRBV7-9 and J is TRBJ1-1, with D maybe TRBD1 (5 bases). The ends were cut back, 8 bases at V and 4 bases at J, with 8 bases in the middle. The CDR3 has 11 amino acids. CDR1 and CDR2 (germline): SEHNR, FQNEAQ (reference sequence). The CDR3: CASRTSTEAFF. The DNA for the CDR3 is TGTGCCAGCCGGACAAGCACTGAAGCTTTCTTT.

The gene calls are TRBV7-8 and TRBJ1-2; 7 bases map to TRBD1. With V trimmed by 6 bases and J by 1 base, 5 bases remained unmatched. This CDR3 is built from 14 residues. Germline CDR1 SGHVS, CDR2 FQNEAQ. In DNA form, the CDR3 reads TGTGCCAGCAGTCGGACAGGAGATAACTATGGCTACACCTTC. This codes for CASSRTGDNYGYTF.